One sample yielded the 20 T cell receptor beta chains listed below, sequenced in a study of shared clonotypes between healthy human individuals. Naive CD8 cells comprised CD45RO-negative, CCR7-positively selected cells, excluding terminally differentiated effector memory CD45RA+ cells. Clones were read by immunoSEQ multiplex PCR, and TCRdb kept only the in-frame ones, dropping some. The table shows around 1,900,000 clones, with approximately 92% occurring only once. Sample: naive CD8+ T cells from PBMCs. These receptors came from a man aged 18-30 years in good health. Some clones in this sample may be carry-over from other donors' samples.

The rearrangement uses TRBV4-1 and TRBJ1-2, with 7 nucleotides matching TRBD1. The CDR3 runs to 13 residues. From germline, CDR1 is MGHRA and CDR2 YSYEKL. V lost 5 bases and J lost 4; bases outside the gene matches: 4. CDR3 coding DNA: TGCGCCAGCAGCTCGACAGGGTTCTATGGCTACACCTTC. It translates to CASSSTGFYGYTF.

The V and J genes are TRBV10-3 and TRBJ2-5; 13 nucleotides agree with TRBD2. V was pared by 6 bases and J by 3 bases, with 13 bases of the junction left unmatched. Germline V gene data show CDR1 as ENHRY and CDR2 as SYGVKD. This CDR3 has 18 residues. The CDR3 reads CAISSGLAGPYGKETQYF. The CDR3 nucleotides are TGTGCCATCAGCTCGGGACTAGCGGGACCTTACGGAAAAGAGACCCAGTACTTC.

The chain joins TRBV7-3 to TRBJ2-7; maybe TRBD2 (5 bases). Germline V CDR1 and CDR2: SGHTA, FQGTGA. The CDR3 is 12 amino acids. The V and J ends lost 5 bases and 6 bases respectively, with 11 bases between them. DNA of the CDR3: TGTGCCAGCAGCCCAGGCACTAGCGAGCAGTACTTC. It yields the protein CASSPGTSEQYF.

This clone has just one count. CDR3 nucleotide sequence: TGTGCCAGCAGCTCCACCCTTTCGACAGGGGGGTCTGAAGCTTTCTTT. It translates to CASSSTLSTGGSEAFF. This rearrangement joins TRBV7-9 to TRBJ1-1, with TRBD1 matching 9 bases. Germline-derived CDR1 and CDR2 are SEHNR and FQNEAQ (reference sequence). The CDR3 runs to 16 residues. Losses at the gene ends were 4 bases for V and 6 bases for J; bases not matched to a gene: 12.

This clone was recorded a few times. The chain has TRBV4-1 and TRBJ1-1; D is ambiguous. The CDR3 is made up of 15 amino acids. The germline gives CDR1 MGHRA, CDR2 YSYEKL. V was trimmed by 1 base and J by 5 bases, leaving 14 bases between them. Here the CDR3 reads CASSQVGTLATEAFF. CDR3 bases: TGCGCCAGCAGCCAAGTAGGCACCCTCGCGACTGAAGCTTTCTTT.

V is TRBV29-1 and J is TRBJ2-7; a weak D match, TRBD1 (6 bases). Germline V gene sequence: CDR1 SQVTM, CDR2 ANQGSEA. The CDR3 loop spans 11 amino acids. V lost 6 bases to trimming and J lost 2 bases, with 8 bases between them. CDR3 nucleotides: TGCAGCGTGGGGGCGACCTACGAGCAGTACTTC. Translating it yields CSVGATYEQYF.

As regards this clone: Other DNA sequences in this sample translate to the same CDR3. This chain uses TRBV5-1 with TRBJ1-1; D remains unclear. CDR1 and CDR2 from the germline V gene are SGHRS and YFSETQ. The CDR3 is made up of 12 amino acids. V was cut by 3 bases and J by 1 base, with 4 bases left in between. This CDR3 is CASSSGNTEAFF. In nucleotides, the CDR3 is TGCGCCAGCAGCTCAGGGAACACTGAAGCTTTCTTT.

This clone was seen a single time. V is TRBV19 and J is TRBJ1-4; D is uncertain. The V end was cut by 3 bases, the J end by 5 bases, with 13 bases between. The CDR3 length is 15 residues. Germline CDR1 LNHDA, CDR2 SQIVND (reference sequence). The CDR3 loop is CASSIYPALNEKLFF. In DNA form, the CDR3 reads TGTGCCAGTAGTATCTATCCAGCCCTCAATGAAAAACTGTTTTTT. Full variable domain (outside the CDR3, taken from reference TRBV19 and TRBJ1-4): DGGITQSPKYLFRKEGQNVTLSCEQNLNHDAMYWYRQDPGQGLRLIYYSQIVNDFQKGDIAEGYSVSREKKESFPLTVTSAQKNPTAFYLCASSIYPALNEKLFFGSGTQLSVL.

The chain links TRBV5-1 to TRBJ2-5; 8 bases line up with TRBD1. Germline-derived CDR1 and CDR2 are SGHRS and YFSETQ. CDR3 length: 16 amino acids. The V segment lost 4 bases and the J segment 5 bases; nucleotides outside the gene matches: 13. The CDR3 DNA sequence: TGCGCCAGCAGCCGGAATAAAGGGACAGGTGTCGAGACCCAGTACTTC. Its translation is CASSRNKGTGVETQYF.

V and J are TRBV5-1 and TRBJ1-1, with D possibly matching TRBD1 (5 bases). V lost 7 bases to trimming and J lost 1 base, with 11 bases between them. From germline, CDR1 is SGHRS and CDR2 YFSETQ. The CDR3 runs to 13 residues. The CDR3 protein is CASRKGQNTEAFF. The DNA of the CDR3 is TGCGCCAGCCGCAAAGGACAGAACACTGAAGCTTTCTTT.

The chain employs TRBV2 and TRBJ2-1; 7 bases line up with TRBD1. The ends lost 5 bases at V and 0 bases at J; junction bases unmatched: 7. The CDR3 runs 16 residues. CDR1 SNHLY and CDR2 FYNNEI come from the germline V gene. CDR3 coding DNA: TGTGCCAGCAGTCAAAAGACAGGGCTCTCCTACAATGAGCAGTTCTTC. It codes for CASSQKTGLSYNEQFF.

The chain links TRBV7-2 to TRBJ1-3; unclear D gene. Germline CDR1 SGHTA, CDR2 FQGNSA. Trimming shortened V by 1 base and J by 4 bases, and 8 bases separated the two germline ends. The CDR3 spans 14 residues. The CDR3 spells CASSLVAAGNTIYF. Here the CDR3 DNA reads TGTGCCAGCAGCTTAGTGGCAGCGGGAAACACCATATATTTT. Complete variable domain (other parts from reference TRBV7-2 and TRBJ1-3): GAGVSQSPSNKVTEKGKDVELRCDPISGHTALYWYRQSLGQGLEFLIYFQGNSAPDKSGLPSDRFSAERTGGSVSTLTIQRTQQEDSAVYLCASSLVAAGNTIYFGEGSWLTVV.

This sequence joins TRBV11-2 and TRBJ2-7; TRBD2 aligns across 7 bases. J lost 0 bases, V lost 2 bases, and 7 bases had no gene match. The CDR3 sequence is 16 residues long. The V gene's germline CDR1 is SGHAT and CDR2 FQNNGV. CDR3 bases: TGTGCCAGCAGCTTACCCTTGGGGGGGAGCTCCTACGAGCAGTACTTC. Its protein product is CASSLPLGGSSYEQYF.

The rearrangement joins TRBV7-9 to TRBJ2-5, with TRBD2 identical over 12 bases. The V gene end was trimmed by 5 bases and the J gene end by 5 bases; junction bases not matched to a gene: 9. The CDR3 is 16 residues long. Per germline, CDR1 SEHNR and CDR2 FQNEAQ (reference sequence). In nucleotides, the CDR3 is TGTGCCAGCAGCCCAACGGCTAGCGGGGGGGTGGAGACCCAGTACTTC. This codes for CASSPTASGGVETQYF. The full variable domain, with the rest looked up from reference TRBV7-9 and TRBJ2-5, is DTGVSQNPRHKITKRGQNVTFRCDPISEHNRLYWYRQTLGQGPEFLTYFQNEAQLEKSRLLSDRFSAERPKGSFSTLEIQRTEQGDSAMYLCASSPTASGGVETQYFGPGTRLLVL.

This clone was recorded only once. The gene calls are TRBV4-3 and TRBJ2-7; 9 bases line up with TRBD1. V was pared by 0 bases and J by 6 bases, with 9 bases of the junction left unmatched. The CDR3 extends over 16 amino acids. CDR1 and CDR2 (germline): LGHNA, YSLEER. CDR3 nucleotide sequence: TGCGCCAGCAGCCAAGATCCGGGACAGGGCAAGGGCGAGCAGTACTTC. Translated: CASSQDPGQGKGEQYF.

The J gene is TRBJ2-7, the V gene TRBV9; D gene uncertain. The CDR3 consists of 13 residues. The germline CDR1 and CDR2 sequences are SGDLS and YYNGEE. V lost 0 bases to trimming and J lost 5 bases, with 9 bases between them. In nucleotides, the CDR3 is TGTGCCAGCAGCGTAGGGATCGCTGACGAGCAGTACTTC. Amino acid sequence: CASSVGIADEQYF.

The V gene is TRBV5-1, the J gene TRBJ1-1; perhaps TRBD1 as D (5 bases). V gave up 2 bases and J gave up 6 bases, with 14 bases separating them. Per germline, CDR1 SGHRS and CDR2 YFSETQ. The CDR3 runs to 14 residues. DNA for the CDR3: TGCGCCAGCAGCTTTGCGAGAAGGGGAGCTGAAGCTTTCTTT. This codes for CASSFARRGAEAFF.

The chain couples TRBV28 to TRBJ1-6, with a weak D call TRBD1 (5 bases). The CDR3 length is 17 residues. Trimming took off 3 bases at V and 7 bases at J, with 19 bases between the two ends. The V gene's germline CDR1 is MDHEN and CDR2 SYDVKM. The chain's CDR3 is CASSFRGVVSANSPLHF. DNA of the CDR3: TGTGCCAGCAGTTTTAGAGGGGTGGTCTCCGCAAATTCACCCCTCCACTTT.

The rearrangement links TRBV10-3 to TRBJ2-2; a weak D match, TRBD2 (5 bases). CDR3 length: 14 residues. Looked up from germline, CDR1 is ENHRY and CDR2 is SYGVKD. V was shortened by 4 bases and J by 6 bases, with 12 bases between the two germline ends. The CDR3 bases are TGTGCCATCAGTGCAGAGAGGGCGTCCGGGGAGCTGTTTTTT. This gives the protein CAISAERASGELFF.

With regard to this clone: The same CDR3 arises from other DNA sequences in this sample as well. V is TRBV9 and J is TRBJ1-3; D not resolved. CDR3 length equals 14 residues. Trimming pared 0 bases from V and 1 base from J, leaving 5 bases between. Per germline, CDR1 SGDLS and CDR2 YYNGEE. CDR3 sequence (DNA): TGTGCCAGCAGCGTAGACGGGTCTGGAAACACCATATATTTT. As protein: CASSVDGSGNTIYF.